Below are 32 T cell receptor beta chains sequenced from a single sample in a study of blood T cell repertoires in COVID-19. Measured with immunoSEQ multiplex PCR; TCRdb has only the in-frame clones, and not every one. The sample contains some 220,000 clones, about nine tenths of which appear only once. The sample taken for sequencing was PBMCs or T cells enriched from blood (not recorded which). These receptors were obtained from a woman younger than 45 who had recovered from COVID-19.

The count of this clone is one. The chain links TRBV9 to TRBJ2-3, with 7 bases identical to TRBD1. Per the germline V gene, CDR1 is SGDLS and CDR2 is YYNGEE. The junction had 11 bases not matched to a gene; V was cut back by 4 bases and J by 3 bases. The length of the CDR3 is 16 residues. CDR3 protein: CASSPTSGGFTDTQYF. CDR3 coding DNA: TGTGCCAGCAGCCCGACGTCAGGGGGTTTTACAGATACGCAGTATTTT.

This chain uses TRBV10-3 with TRBJ1-6; D might be TRBD1 (6 bases). V was clipped by 7 bases and J by 8 bases, with 15 bases between them. This CDR3 is 14 amino acids long. Germline V gene lookup returns CDR1 ENHRY and CDR2 SYGVKD. The DNA for the CDR3 is TGTGCCATCACCCAGGACAGCCGGGATTCACCCCTCCACTTT. Translated, it gives CAITQDSRDSPLHF.

The chain is built from TRBV9 and TRBJ2-1, with 15 bases lining up with TRBD2. Trimming at V came to 3 bases and at J to 8 bases, leaving 6 bases not matched to a gene. The CDR3 covers 16 residues. CDR1 is SGDLS, CDR2 YYNGEE, per germline. Here the CDR3 reads CASSEAGTSGGYEQFF. CDR3 DNA sequence: TGTGCCAGCAGCGAAGCCGGGACTAGCGGGGGGTATGAGCAGTTCTTC.

The genes are TRBV11-2 and TRBJ2-5; 11 bases are a match to TRBD2. The CDR3 extends over 16 amino acids. Trimming took 0 bases from V and 5 from J; bases not matched to a gene: 5. Germline CDR1 is SGHAT and CDR2 is FQNNGV. CDR3 residues: CASSLEASGGLETQYF. The CDR3 coding sequence is TGTGCCAGCAGCTTAGAGGCTAGCGGGGGGCTGGAGACCCAGTACTTC.

The rearrangement links TRBV20-1 to TRBJ1-1; possibly TRBD1 for D (6 bases). V was clipped by 3 bases and J by 6 bases, with 17 bases between them. From germline, CDR1 is DFQATT and CDR2 SNEGSKA (reference sequence). The length of the CDR3 is 14 residues. CDR3 DNA: TGCAGTGCTAGTCCCCCAGGGGAAGGTCCTGAAGCTTTCTTT. Amino acid sequence: CSASPPGEGPEAFF.

V is TRBV27 and J is TRBJ1-5; 8 bases are shared with TRBD1. Trimming at V came to 2 bases and at J to 5 bases, leaving 11 bases not matched to a gene. CDR1 MNHEY and CDR2 SMNVEV come from the germline V gene (reference sequence). The CDR3 has 17 amino acids. CDR3 DNA: TGTGCCAGCAGTTTAAAGCCCCCAGGGGGCGGGGATCAGCCCCAGCATTTT. Its protein product is CASSLKPPGGGDQPQHF.

The chain has TRBV13 and TRBJ1-2; 7 bases are shared with TRBD1. CDR1 is PRHDT and CDR2 is FYEKMQ in the germline V gene (reference sequence). The V gene end was trimmed by 4 bases and the J gene end by 0 bases; junction bases not matched to a gene: 5. The CDR3 contains 15 residues. CDR3 DNA sequence: TGTGCCAGCAGCTCAATGGGGACAGCTAACTATGGCTACACCTTC. Translated, it gives CASSSMGTANYGYTF.

This chain links TRBV28 with TRBJ1-1; 8 bases align to TRBD1. This CDR3 comprises 14 residues. Trimming cost V 2 bases and J 7 bases; bases outside gene matches: 6. CDR1 is MDHEN and CDR2 is SYDVKM in the germline V gene. The CDR3 here is CASSLRTGRHEAFF. CDR3 in DNA: TGTGCCAGCAGTTTACGGACAGGGCGCCATGAAGCTTTCTTT. The whole variable domain, remainder taken from reference TRBV28 and TRBJ1-1, is DVKVTQSSRYLVKRTGEKVFLECVQDMDHENMFWYRQDPGLGLRLIYFSYDVKMKEKGDIPEGYSVSREKKERFSLILESASTNQTSMYLCASSLRTGRHEAFFGQGTRLTVV.

The V and J genes are TRBV18 and TRBJ2-5, with 8 bases that match TRBD2. V shed 3 bases, J shed 1 base, and the junction held 10 bases outside the gene matches. The germline CDR1 and CDR2 sequences are KGHSH and LQKENI. The CDR3 contains 17 residues. The CDR3 is CASSPRGGPEVQETQYF. Here the CDR3 DNA reads TGTGCCAGCTCACCCCGGGGGGGGCCGGAGGTCCAAGAGACCCAGTACTTC.

The J gene is TRBJ1-4, the V gene TRBV21-1. TRBV21-1 is shown as a pseudogene. The CDR3 runs to 15 residues. CDR3 sequence reads: CASSTGLGVCEKLFF. CDR3 bases: TGTGCCAGCAGCACTGGCTTAGGAGTATGTGAAAAACTGTTTTTT.

This clone was detected only once. The gene calls are TRBV2 and TRBJ1-4, with 12 bases fitting TRBD1. The trim removed 4 bases at V and 8 bases at J, leaving 5 bases unmatched. Germline CDR1 and CDR2: SNHLY and FYNNEI. The CDR3 has 15 residues. The CDR3: CASSGRDRGPEKLFF. CDR3 in DNA: TGTGCCAGCAGTGGGCGGGACAGGGGGCCGGAAAAACTGTTTTTT. The complete variable domain, with remaining parts taken from reference TRBV2 and TRBJ1-4, reads EPEVTQTPSHQVTQMGQEVILRCVPISNHLYFYWYRQILGQKVEFLVSFYNNEISEKSEIFDDQFSVERPDGSNFTLKIRSTKLEDSAMYFCASSGRDRGPEKLFFGSGTQLSVL.

The rearrangement uses TRBV7-3 and TRBJ2-2; D is uncertain. The CDR3 has 16 residues. V was pared by 5 bases and J by 6 bases, with 19 bases between. Germline CDR1 reads SGHTA; CDR2 reads FQGTGA. The CDR3 DNA reads TGTGCCAGCAGCCAAACCCTGGGCCCCCTATCCGGGGAGCTGTTTTTT. The encoded protein is CASSQTLGPLSGELFF.

V and J are TRBV4-3 and TRBJ2-5; D is ambiguous. Germline values: CDR1 LGHNA, CDR2 YSLEER. V was cut by 0 bases and J by 6 bases, with 23 bases left in between. The CDR3 spans 18 residues. CDR3 region: CASSQEAPGARSLQTQYF. For the CDR3, the DNA is TGCGCCAGCAGCCAAGAGGCTCCTGGAGCTAGATCCCTTCAGACCCAGTACTTC.

This clone was recorded once. The rearrangement joins TRBV7-8 to TRBJ2-1; 7 bases match TRBD2. CDR3 length: 17 amino acids. The germline CDR1 and CDR2 sequences are SGHVS and FQNEAQ. The J segment lost 0 bases and the V segment lost 1 base, leaving 6 bases of the junction unmatched. CDR3 residues: CASSLVASGSSYNEQFF. The CDR3 nucleotides read TGTGCCAGCAGCTTAGTCGCTAGCGGTAGCTCCTACAATGAGCAGTTCTTC.

The rearrangement joins TRBV5-1 to TRBJ2-7, with TRBD2 as a possible D gene (7 bases). CDR1 and CDR2 (germline): SGHRS, YFSETQ. The V end was cut by 5 bases, the J end by 3 bases, with 21 bases between. There are 16 residues in the CDR3. In nucleotides, the CDR3 is TGCGCCAGCAGGCTTAGGGGAGGGGGGATGGACTACGAGCAGTACTTC. It translates to CASRLRGGGMDYEQYF.

The gene calls are TRBV9 and TRBJ2-7; perhaps TRBD2 as D (5 bases). The CDR3 extends over 16 amino acids. V dropped 0 bases and J dropped 2 bases, with 15 bases sitting between them. CDR1 is SGDLS and CDR2 is YYNGEE in the germline V gene. This CDR3 reads CASSVEGGPAPYEQYF. In DNA form, the CDR3 reads TGTGCCAGCAGCGTAGAGGGCGGGCCGGCCCCCTACGAGCAGTACTTC.

V usage is TRBV5-1 and J usage is TRBJ2-5, with 8 positions matching TRBD2. Germline trimming cut 5 bases from V and 4 bases from J; bases unmatched to any gene: 7. The CDR3 has 14 amino acids. Germline V gene lookup returns CDR1 SGHRS and CDR2 YFSETQ. This chain's CDR3 is CASRAPGGRETQYF. The CDR3, as DNA: TGCGCCAGCAGGGCCCCGGGGGGGCGAGAGACCCAGTACTTC.

The chain joins TRBV27 to TRBJ1-4; D gene unclear. The CDR3 has 13 amino acids. The germline CDR1 and CDR2 sequences are MNHEY and SMNVEV (reference sequence). V lost 5 bases to trimming and J lost 7 bases, with 11 bases between them. The CDR3 reads CASSPSEGEKLFF. DNA of the CDR3: TGTGCCAGCAGTCCGTCTGAGGGTGAAAAACTGTTTTTT.

The chain joins TRBV5-6 to TRBJ2-7; 7 bases are shared with TRBD1. After removal of 5 bases from V and 1 base from J, the junction contained 6 bases not matched to a gene. From germline, CDR1 is SGHDT and CDR2 YYEEEE. The CDR3 is made up of 14 amino acids. CDR3 nucleotide sequence: TGTGCCAGCAGTCCACAGGGGCGATCCTACGAGCAGTACTTC. Translated: CASSPQGRSYEQYF.

This clone was observed at least ten times. J is TRBJ2-1 and V is TRBV7-2, with 11 bases lining up with TRBD2. Germline CDR1 and CDR2: SGHTA and FQGNSA. The CDR3 covers 14 residues. V shed 5 bases and J 10 bases; nucleotides not matched to a gene: 7. CDR3 protein: CASSLSGGASEQFF. Here the CDR3 DNA reads TGTGCCAGCAGCCTTAGCGGGGGGGCCTCGGAGCAGTTCTTC.

J is TRBJ2-1 and V is TRBV7-6, with TRBD2 as a possible D gene (6 bases). The CDR3 is 16 amino acids. Per germline, CDR1 SGHVS and CDR2 FNYEAQ. Trimming cost V 2 bases and J 8 bases, with 19 bases left between them. This CDR3 is CASSLRIAEIPDEQFF. CDR3 DNA: TGTGCCAGCAGCTTAAGGATAGCGGAAATTCCCGATGAGCAGTTCTTC.

The chain recombines TRBV12-5 with TRBJ2-1, with 8 bases identical to TRBD2. V lost 9 bases and J lost 6; bases outside the gene matches: 10. The germline gives CDR1 LGHNT, CDR2 FRNRAP. The CDR3 runs to 14 residues. CDR3: CASSARGGINEQFF. The CDR3 DNA reads TGTGCTAGCTCCGCCCGGGGGGGCATCAATGAGCAGTTCTTC. The variable domain in full, with the rest retrieved from reference TRBV12-5 and TRBJ2-1, is DARVTQTPRHKVTEMGQEVTMRCQPILGHNTVFWYRQTMMQGLELLAYFRNRAPLDDSGMPKDRFSAEMPDATLATLKIQPSEPRDSAVYFCASSARGGINEQFFGPGTRLTVL.

This chain links TRBV9 with TRBJ2-3, with D maybe TRBD2 (6 bases). The CDR3 is made up of 14 amino acids. Germline V gene sequence: CDR1 SGDLS, CDR2 YYNGEE. Trimming removed 3 bases from V and 5 bases from J, with 13 bases in between. The CDR3 DNA follows: TGTGCCAGCAGCGGACCTTCTAGCGTAGATACGCAGTATTTT. This sequence encodes CASSGPSSVDTQYF.

The chain recombines TRBV7-2 with TRBJ2-7, with 8 bases lining up with TRBD2. CDR1 and CDR2 from the germline V gene are SGHTA and FQGNSA. CDR3 size: 13 residues. J was trimmed by 3 bases and V by 5 bases; bases with no gene match: 3. The CDR3 protein is CASSRGGHYEQYF. In nucleotides, the CDR3 is TGTGCCAGCAGCCGCGGGGGGCACTACGAGCAGTACTTC.

The V and J genes are TRBV11-3 and TRBJ1-1; D may be TRBD1 (6 bases). V was clipped by 0 bases and J by 7 bases, with 6 bases between them. The CDR3 is 12 amino acids. Germline CDR1 is SGHNT and CDR2 is YENEEA. The CDR3 region has the DNA TGTGCCAGCAGCTTAGAACAGGGTGAAGCTTTCTTT. Encoded protein: CASSLEQGEAFF. The entire variable domain, with the rest obtained from reference TRBV11-3 and TRBJ1-1, is as follows: EAGVVQSPRYKIIEKKQPVAFWCNPISGHNTLYWYLQNLGQGPELLIRYENEEAVDDSQLPKDRFSAERLKGVDSTLKIQPAELGDSAVYLCASSLEQGEAFFGQGTRLTVV.

CDR3 loop: CASSIYPDSSYGYTF. In DNA form, the CDR3 reads TGTGCCAGTAGTATTTATCCGGACAGCTCCTATGGCTACACCTTC. This chain uses TRBV19 with TRBJ1-2; D may be TRBD1 (6 bases). The CDR3 is 15 amino acids. CDR1 and CDR2 (germline): LNHDA, SQIVND (reference sequence). Trimming left V 3 bases short and J 4 bases short, with 15 bases between.

The table lists this clone with a count of one. The chain is built from TRBV3-1 (or the pseudogene TRBV3-2) and TRBJ1-2, with D hard to call. Trimming left V 8 bases short and J 4 bases short, with 11 bases between. The CDR3 consists of 12 residues. The germline CDR1 and CDR2 sequences are LGHDT and YNNKEL (reference sequence). The CDR3 nucleotides read TGTGCCAGCTTCGACATTCCCTATGGCTACACCTTC. Protein sequence: CASFDIPYGYTF.

About this clone itself: In the same sample, other DNA sequences code for this CDR3. The chain is built from TRBV2 and TRBJ2-7; 12 bases fit TRBD1. The CDR3 has 15 amino acids. Germline-derived CDR1 and CDR2 are SNHLY and FYNNEI. Losses at the gene ends were 3 bases for V and 5 bases for J; bases not matched to a gene: 5. The CDR3 loop reads CASSDWDRGLNEQYF. CDR3 DNA sequence: TGTGCCAGCAGTGACTGGGACAGGGGGCTCAACGAGCAGTACTTC.

In the case of this clone: Different DNA sequences within this sample yield the same CDR3. The chain is built from TRBV4-3 and TRBJ1-6, with D hard to call. CDR3 length: 13 amino acids. Deletions cut 0 bases from V and 9 bases from J, with 6 bases between. The germline gives CDR1 LGHNA, CDR2 YSLEER. The CDR3 sequence is CASSQDGGSPLHF. Here the CDR3 DNA reads TGCGCCAGCAGCCAAGATGGCGGTTCACCCCTCCACTTT.

The chain has TRBV7-8 and TRBJ2-3; D is unresolved. Trimming removed 6 bases at V and 3 bases at J, with 10 bases between. Germline-derived CDR1 and CDR2 are SGHVS and FQNEAQ. The CDR3 contains 13 residues. Written as DNA, the CDR3 is TGTGCCAGCAGAATAGTTCTTACAGATACGCAGTATTTT. Protein sequence: CASRIVLTDTQYF.

A few counts support this clone. Here the CDR3 reads CASSQEGDSSYEQYF. CDR3 bases: TGTGCCAGCAGCCAAGAAGGGGACAGTTCCTACGAGCAGTACTTC. This chain connects TRBV4-2 to TRBJ2-7, with 7 positions matching TRBD1. In germline, CDR1 is LGHNA, CDR2 YNFKEQ. The ends lost 0 bases at V and 1 base at J; junction bases unmatched: 3. CDR3 size: 15 residues.

The V call is TRBV6-6, the J call TRBJ2-3, with 8 positions matching TRBD2. CDR3 length equals 16 residues. V was clipped by 2 bases and J by 4 bases; unmatched bases: 8. CDR1 is MNHNY, CDR2 SVGAGI, per germline (reference sequence). CDR3 protein: CASSYRTSSRADTQYF. The CDR3 region has the DNA TGTGCCAGCAGTTACAGGACTAGCTCCCGGGCAGATACGCAGTATTTT.